This is a list of T cell receptor beta chains from one sample in a study of blood T cell repertoires in COVID-19. The table came from immunoSEQ multiplex PCR; TCRdb's copy has only in-frame clones and leaves some out. The table lists hundreds of thousands of clones, over 75% of them singletons. The specimen was peripheral blood. The receptors derive from a human donor in a cohort sampled during active COVID-19. Each CDR3 is given with its conserved first and last residue. The D gene is left open where the match is weak. Size tells how often a clone was seen (once, few, many) or the class of an expanded clone, and some rows leave it out.

D gene,clone size,J gene,V gene,CDR3 protein,CDR3 DNA
TRBD2,.,TRBJ2-3,TRBV2,CASSASGVSTDTQYF,TGTGCCAGCAGTGCTAGCGGGGTTTCCACAGATACGCAGTATTTT
.,.,TRBJ1-1,TRBV10-3,CAIRTEDTEAFF,TGTGCCATCAGAACTGAGGACACTGAAGCTTTCTTT
TRBD1,.,TRBJ2-1,TRBV25-1,CASSGRDRYNEQFF,TGTGCCAGCAGTGGAAGGGACAGGTACAATGAGCAGTTCTTC
.,once,TRBJ2-5,TRBV5-1,CASSGGALDQETQYF,TGCGCCAGCAGCGGGGGGGCGCTAGATCAAGAGACCCAGTACTTC
.,once,TRBJ1-6,TRBV2,CASSREFRSPLHF,TGTGCCAGCAGTCGAGAATTTAGATCACCCCTCCACTTT
TRBD2,.,TRBJ2-7,TRBV30,CAWSTSGQPSSLLAGANYEQYF,TGTGCCTGGAGCACATCGGGACAGCCTTCCTCCTTACTAGCGGGAGCAAACTACGAGCAGTACTTC
.,.,TRBJ1-2,TRBV29-1,CSVDTEPNYGYTF,TGCAGCGTTGATACAGAACCAAACTATGGCTACACCTTC
TRBD1,.,TRBJ1-4,TRBV19,CASTQRGTGFSTNEKLFF,TGTGCCAGTACCCAGAGGGGGACAGGGTTTTCGACTAATGAAAAACTGTTTTTT
TRBD2,few,TRBJ2-1,TRBV2,CASRETSGRMFF,TGTGCCAGCAGGGAGACTAGCGGGAGAATGTTCTTC
TRBD1,few,TRBJ2-5,TRBV19,CASSQRTGLLETQYF,TGTGCCAGTAGTCAACGGACAGGCCTGCTCGAGACCCAGTACTTC
TRBD1,.,TRBJ2-5,TRBV25-1,CASGGQDETQYF,TGTGCCAGCGGGGGACAGGATGAGACCCAGTACTTC
TRBD1,.,TRBJ1-2,TRBV30,CAWTLEIQGFDGYTF,TGTGCCTGGACCCTCGAAATACAGGGGTTCGATGGCTACACCTTC
.,.,TRBJ1-1,TRBV28,CASSLGGIGTEAFF,TGTGCCAGCAGTTTAGGAGGGATCGGCACTGAAGCTTTCTTT
.,.,TRBJ1-1,TRBV2,CASSGDGGGTEAFF,TGTGCCAGCAGTGGAGACGGAGGTGGGACTGAAGCTTTCTTT
.,.,TRBJ2-7,TRBV5-4,CASSLGHSPHEQYF,TGTGCCAGCAGCTTGGGACATTCTCCCCACGAGCAGTACTTC
.,once,TRBJ1-1,TRBV10-1,CASSARFNTEAFF,TGCGCCAGCAGTGCCCGGTTTAACACTGAAGCTTTCTTT
.,.,TRBJ1-4,TRBV28,CASSLWGRTDANEKLFF,TGTGCCAGCAGTTTATGGGGGCGGACAGACGCAAATGAAAAACTGTTTTTT
.,.,TRBJ1-4,TRBV11-2,CASSLGQGNEKLFF,TGTGCCAGCAGCTTGGGGCAGGGTAATGAAAAACTGTTTTTT
.,.,TRBJ1-2,TRBV19,CASSTPRQAKRGYTF,TGTGCCAGTAGTACCCCTCGGCAGGCTAAAAGGGGCTACACCTTC
.,.,TRBJ2-7,TRBV3-1/TRBV3-2,CASSRFRGGSYEQYF,TGTGCCAGCAGCCGGTTTAGAGGTGGGTCCTACGAGCAGTACTTC
.,few,TRBJ1-2,TRBV7-6,CASSFGTPRTALHYGYTF,TGTGCCAGCAGCTTCGGGACACCCCGGACTGCACTGCATTATGGCTACACCTTC
.,.,TRBJ2-5,TRBV4-1,CASSQDGAVTGYETQYF,TGCGCCAGCAGCCAAGACGGTGCGGTCACAGGGTACGAGACCCAGTACTTC
TRBD2,.,TRBJ2-1,TRBV5-1,CASSFDHSGTSGASYNEQFF,TGCGCCAGCAGCTTCGATCATTCCGGGACTAGCGGGGCCTCCTACAATGAGCAGTTCTTC
.,.,TRBJ2-7,TRBV10-1,CANRGNGYSYEQYF,TGCGCCAATAGAGGGAACGGGTACTCCTACGAGCAGTACTTC
TRBD2,.,TRBJ2-7,TRBV13,CASSPPTSGSHNEQYF,TGTGCCAGCAGCCCTCCAACTAGCGGGAGCCATAACGAGCAGTACTTC
TRBD1,.,TRBJ2-1,TRBV27,CASSLWAGQGVNEQFF,TGTGCCAGCAGTTTATGGGCGGGACAGGGGGTCAATGAGCAGTTCTTC
.,.,TRBJ2-3,TRBV19,CASSMWESDTQYF,TGTGCCAGTAGTATGTGGGAGAGCGACACGCAGTATTTT
.,.,TRBJ1-3,TRBV5-8,CASSLTGSSGNTIYF,TGTGCCAGCAGCTTAACAGGCAGCTCTGGAAACACCATATATTTT
TRBD2,.,TRBJ2-3,TRBV7-2,CASSVRLAGNTDTQYF,TGTGCCAGCAGCGTAAGACTAGCGGGGAACACAGATACGCAGTATTTT
.,.,TRBJ1-1,TRBV10-2,CASSLKHAEAFF,TGCGCCAGCAGTCTGAAACACGCCGAAGCTTTCTTT
TRBD2,.,TRBJ2-2,TRBV5-6,CASSWGLEVYTGELFF,TGTGCCAGCAGCTGGGGACTAGAAGTCTACACCGGGGAGCTGTTTTTT
TRBD2,.,TRBJ2-1,TRBV6-5,CASRATGLAHSEQFF,TGTGCCAGCAGAGCCACGGGACTAGCCCACAGTGAGCAGTTCTTC
TRBD2,.,TRBJ2-1,TRBV29-1,CSAGTSGSSYNEQFF,TGCAGCGCCGGGACTAGCGGGAGCTCCTACAATGAGCAGTTCTTC
.,few,TRBJ2-4,TRBV9,CASSGDRAGSGSNIQYF,TGTGCCAGCAGCGGGGACAGGGCGGGTAGCGGGAGCAACATTCAGTACTTC
.,.,TRBJ1-4,TRBV5-6,CASSYGHSGRGEKLFF,TGTGCCAGCAGCTACGGACATTCTGGGAGGGGTGAAAAACTGTTTTTT
.,.,TRBJ2-3,TRBV4-2,CASSQSGVSAGDTQYF,TGTGCCAGCAGCCAATCTGGTGTTAGCGCGGGAGATACGCAGTATTTT
TRBD2,.,TRBJ2-5,TRBV5-4,CASSSGGQETQYF,TGTGCCAGCAGCTCGGGGGGGCAAGAGACCCAGTACTTC
.,.,TRBJ1-3,TRBV27,CASRSPGNTIYF,TGTGCCAGCAGAAGCCCAGGAAACACCATATATTTT
TRBD1,.,TRBJ2-1,TRBV10-3,CATWTGRAELGNEQFF,TGTGCCACCTGGACAGGCCGGGCAGAGCTTGGGAATGAGCAGTTCTTC
.,once,TRBJ2-7,TRBV4-3,CASSQDPLLAYEQYF,TGCGCCAGCAGCCAAGATCCCCTCTTAGCTTACGAGCAGTACTTC
.,.,TRBJ2-7,TRBV6-6,CASSGQTESYEQYF,TGTGCCAGCAGTGGACAAACTGAAAGCTACGAGCAGTACTTC
TRBD2,.,TRBJ2-2,TRBV11-2,CASSKVLGTSGANTGELFF,TGTGCCAGCAGTAAAGTCCTTGGGACTAGCGGCGCGAACACCGGGGAGCTGTTTTTT
TRBD2,few,TRBJ2-7,TRBV7-6,CASSPDPPSGRTLSSYEQYF,TGTGCCAGCAGCCCAGACCCCCCTAGCGGGAGGACTCTAAGCTCCTACGAGCAGTACTTC
TRBD1,.,TRBJ2-5,TRBV5-1,CASNLPGQEGETQYF,TGCGCCAGCAACCTGCCGGGACAGGAGGGGGAGACCCAGTACTTC
.,.,TRBJ2-5,TRBV5-1,CASAYWDTPDQETQYF,TGCGCCAGCGCATATTGGGACACGCCTGATCAAGAGACCCAGTACTTC
TRBD2,.,TRBJ2-7,TRBV4-1,CASSPGASGTYEQYF,TGCGCCAGCAGCCCCGGGGCTAGCGGTACCTACGAGCAGTACTTC
.,.,TRBJ2-7,TRBV11-2,CASSPGDWNDARRSEQYF,TGTGCCAGCAGCCCCGGGGACTGGAACGACGCACGACGTAGCGAGCAGTACTTC
.,.,TRBJ2-6,TRBV25-1,CASSDPGSNGANVLTF,TGTGCCAGCAGTGACCCCGGGTCGAATGGGGCCAACGTCCTGACTTTC
TRBD2,.,TRBJ2-5,TRBV27,CASTRGGLGETQYF,TGTGCCAGCACGCGGGGGGGGTTGGGCGAGACCCAGTACTTC
TRBD2,.,TRBJ2-3,TRBV9,CASSVGGLAGRTDTQYF,TGTGCCAGCAGCGTAGGGGGGCTAGCGGGTCGCACAGATACGCAGTATTTT
TRBD1,.,TRBJ2-7,TRBV7-2,CASSLTGTGINEQYF,TGTGCCAGCAGCTTGACCGGGACAGGGATCAACGAGCAGTACTTC
.,.,TRBJ2-7,TRBV5-6,CASSLTYREGDYEQYF,TGTGCCAGCAGTTTGACCTACAGGGAAGGAGACTACGAGCAGTACTTC
TRBD1,.,TRBJ2-1,TRBV11-3,CASSYTGQGYNEQFF,TGTGCCAGCAGCTATACGGGACAGGGATACAATGAGCAGTTCTTC
.,.,TRBJ2-5,TRBV2,CASSDGGGSTKTQYF,TGTGCCAGCTCCGACGGGGGCGGGAGTACGAAGACCCAGTACTTC
.,.,TRBJ2-7,TRBV5-1,CASSGSFSSVRTATSSYEQYF,TGCGCCAGCAGCGGGTCGTTCTCATCAGTCCGTACGGCTACTAGCTCCTACGAGCAGTACTTC
.,few,TRBJ1-5,TRBV28,CASRGIMGPGYQPQHF,TGTGCCAGCAGGGGTATTATGGGGCCAGGGTATCAGCCCCAGCATTTT